The 25 T cell receptor beta chains presented below share a single source sample, sequenced in a study of control samples from healthy donors and cancer patients. Clones were read by immunoSEQ multiplex PCR, and TCRdb kept only the in-frame ones, dropping some. The sample lists under 200,000 clones, around 88% occurring once. The sample comprised blood. The receptors come from a woman aged 30 to 39 in good health.

The V and J genes are TRBV29-1 and TRBJ2-1; 9 bases map to TRBD2. With V trimmed by 4 bases and J by 4 bases, 11 bases remained unmatched. Germline V gene data show CDR1 as SQVTM and CDR2 as ANQGSEA. This CDR3 is built from 16 residues. CDR3 loop: CSVALAGPDSYNEQFF. CDR3 coding DNA: TGCAGCGTTGCGCTAGCGGGGCCCGACTCTTACAATGAGCAGTTCTTC.

The gene calls are TRBV7-6 and TRBJ1-5, with 9 bases aligning to TRBD1. This CDR3 has 15 amino acids. Germline V gives CDR1 SGHVS, CDR2 FNYEAQ. J was trimmed by 2 bases and V by 5 bases; bases with no gene match: 4. CDR3 region: CASSLTGGGNQPQHF. The CDR3 bases are TGTGCCAGCAGCCTAACAGGGGGCGGCAATCAGCCCCAGCATTTT.

V is TRBV12-3 or TRBV12-4 and J is TRBJ1-1, with a weak D call TRBD1 (5 bases). The CDR3 is 13 amino acids. V was clipped by 3 bases and J by 6 bases, with 11 bases between them. CDR3 nucleotides: TGTGCCAGCAGTTTGGGCAGGGTCTCTGAAGCTTTCTTT. The encoded protein is CASSLGRVSEAFF.

DNA of the CDR3: TGTGCCAGCAAGACTAGGCAGGGTGGGAACTATGGCTACACCTTC. Protein: CASKTRQGGNYGYTF. The V and J genes are TRBV6-5 and TRBJ1-2; D may be TRBD1 (5 bases). CDR1 is MNHEY, CDR2 SVGAGI, per germline. This CDR3 region has 15 residues. The V end lost 7 bases, the J end lost 2 bases, and 17 bases lay between the germline ends.

This clone was found a few times. Here the CDR3 reads CASSLRGYEQYV. The DNA for the CDR3 is TGTGCCAGCAGCTTAAGGGGTTACGAGCAGTACGTC. V is TRBV7-9 and J is TRBJ2-7, with a possible D match to TRBD1 (5 bases). V was cut by 2 bases and J by 4 bases, with 6 bases left in between. The CDR3 has 12 amino acids. CDR1 SEHNR and CDR2 FQNEAQ come from the germline V gene (reference sequence).

The chain is built from TRBV11-2 and TRBJ2-7, with TRBD1 matching over 8 bases. The length of the CDR3 is 15 residues. CDR1 is SGHAT and CDR2 is FQNNGV in the germline V gene. J lost 1 base, V lost 6 bases, and 8 bases had no gene match. CDR3 DNA sequence: TGTGCCAGCAGTCGAAGCGACAGGGGATCCTACGAGCAGTACTTC. This gives the protein CASSRSDRGSYEQYF.

J is TRBJ1-5 and V is TRBV4-2; D possibly corresponds to TRBD1 (5 bases). V was cut by 0 bases and J by 6 bases, with 12 bases left in between. Germline V CDR1 and CDR2: LGHNA, YNFKEQ. The CDR3 length is 15 residues. CDR3 sequence reads: CASSQDRGVGQPQHF. As DNA, the CDR3 is TGTGCCAGCAGCCAAGATCGAGGGGTGGGTCAGCCCCAGCATTTT.

The CDR3 protein is CATSIAGIQGEQFF. The CDR3 region has the DNA TGTGCCACCAGTATAGCCGGGATTCAAGGTGAGCAGTTCTTC. This sequence joins TRBV24-1 and TRBJ2-1, with D tentatively TRBD2 (5 bases). Germline CDR1 is KGHDR and CDR2 is SFDVKD. V was trimmed by 6 bases and J by 9 bases, leaving 17 bases between them. This CDR3 has 14 amino acids.

The rearrangement uses TRBV2 and TRBJ1-3; 7 nucleotides match TRBD1. From germline, CDR1 is SNHLY and CDR2 FYNNEI. This CDR3 comprises 18 residues. The V segment lost 4 bases and the J segment 4 bases; nucleotides outside the gene matches: 16. This CDR3 reads CASSVLAARGLIGNTIYF. The CDR3 bases are TGTGCCAGCAGTGTCTTAGCGGCGAGGGGGCTTATCGGAAACACCATATATTTT. Based on the CDR3 plus reference TRBV2 and TRBJ1-3, the full variable domain is EPEVTQTPSHQVTQMGQEVILRCVPISNHLYFYWYRQILGQKVEFLVSFYNNEISEKSEIFDDQFSVERPDGSNFTLKIRSTKLEDSAMYFCASSVLAARGLIGNTIYFGEGSWLTVV.

This chain connects TRBV11-2 to TRBJ1-6, with TRBD1 as a possible D gene (5 bases). The CDR3 contains 14 residues. CDR1 and CDR2 (germline): SGHAT, FQNNGV. V was pared by 5 bases and J by 11 bases, with 16 bases between. The CDR3 bases are TGTGCCAGCAGCGTCCCGCCGCGGGGCGCACCCCTCCACTTT. Translation: CASSVPPRGAPLHF.

This clone was picked up a small number of times. V usage is TRBV25-1 and J usage is TRBJ1-6; D gene unclear. CDR1 and CDR2 from the germline V gene are MGHDK and SYGVNS. This CDR3 has 14 residues. V lost 2 bases, J lost 7 bases, and 9 bases lay in between. In nucleotides, the CDR3 is TGTGCCAGCAGTGAACGGGTTGCCAATTCACCCCTCCACTTT. Protein: CASSERVANSPLHF.

This sequence joins TRBV29-1 and TRBJ2-3; D perhaps matches TRBD2 (6 bases). In germline, CDR1 is SQVTM, CDR2 ANQGSEA. Trimming left V 3 bases short and J 6 bases short, with 13 bases between. CDR3 length: 13 residues. CDR3 DNA sequence: TGCAGCGTTGAGGGTGGCGCGGGGGATACGCAGTATTTT. It specifies CSVEGGAGDTQYF.

V usage is TRBV9 and J usage is TRBJ2-2, with 9 bases aligning to TRBD2. CDR1 is SGDLS and CDR2 is YYNGEE in the germline V gene. V shed 3 bases, J shed 1 base, and the junction held 4 bases outside the gene matches. CDR3 length equals 16 residues. CDR3 in DNA: TGTGCCAGCAGCGCTACACTAGCGGGGAACACCGGGGAGCTGTTTTTT. This gives the protein CASSATLAGNTGELFF.

This clone was counted between two and nine times. The chain carries TRBV2 and TRBJ1-1, with D unresolved. The CDR3 contains 14 residues. V was cut by 3 bases and J by 4 bases, with 12 bases left in between. The V gene's germline CDR1 is SNHLY and CDR2 FYNNEI. CDR3 DNA: TGTGCCAGCAGTGAGAGTTGGGTCGGCACTGAAGCTTTCTTT. This encodes CASSESWVGTEAFF.

This sequence joins TRBV28 and TRBJ1-4, with D maybe TRBD1 (5 bases). The V end lost 3 bases, the J end lost 8 bases, and 25 bases lay between the germline ends. This CDR3 is 18 amino acids long. The V gene's germline CDR1 is MDHEN and CDR2 SYDVKM. The CDR3 DNA is TGTGCCAGCAGTTTGGGGCAGGGATACCTCCCGATACAGGAAAAACTGTTTTTT. Translated, it gives CASSLGQGYLPIQEKLFF. Drawing the rest from reference TRBV28 and TRBJ1-4, the complete variable domain is DVKVTQSSRYLVKRTGEKVFLECVQDMDHENMFWYRQDPGLGLRLIYFSYDVKMKEKGDIPEGYSVSREKKERFSLILESASTNQTSMYLCASSLGQGYLPIQEKLFFGSGTQLSVL.

In this sample, this clone turned up once. The chain uses TRBV5-1 and TRBJ2-1; TRBD2 matches 10 bases. CDR1 SGHRS and CDR2 YFSETQ come from the germline V gene. Unmatched junction bases numbered 3, after V lost 0 bases and J lost 9 bases. CDR3 length: 14 residues. DNA for the CDR3: TGCGCCAGCAGCTTGGAAACTAGCGGGACTGAGCAGTTCTTC. It specifies CASSLETSGTEQFF.

This chain joins TRBV11-1 and TRBJ2-7, with a tentative D call TRBD1 (5 bases). The length of the CDR3 is 13 residues. V lost 5 bases and J lost 3, with 11 bases in between. Germline V lookup: CDR1 SGHAT, CDR2 FQDESV (reference sequence). The CDR3, as DNA: TGTGCCAGCAGCCCTACGCAGGGCTACGAGCAGTACTTC. The encoded protein is CASSPTQGYEQYF.

The chain employs TRBV6-4 and TRBJ2-1, with 7 bases fitting TRBD1. Germline V lookup: CDR1 MRHNA, CDR2 SNTAGT. Losses at the gene ends were 5 bases for V and 7 bases for J; bases not matched to a gene: 5. This CDR3 contains 13 residues. CDR3 bases: TGTGCCAGCAGTAACAACAGGGGTAATGAGCAGTTCTTC. It specifies CASSNNRGNEQFF.

The chain joins TRBV5-1 to TRBJ2-6; TRBD1 aligns across 8 bases. From germline, CDR1 is SGHRS and CDR2 YFSETQ. The CDR3 runs 16 residues. J was trimmed by 0 bases and V by 4 bases; bases with no gene match: 3. The CDR3 sequence: CASSRTGISGANVLTF. CDR3 DNA sequence: TGCGCCAGCAGCAGGACAGGGATCTCTGGGGCCAACGTCCTGACTTTC.

The chain is built from TRBV28 and TRBJ1-2; weak D call: TRBD1 (6 bases). Trimming took off 6 bases at V and 7 bases at J, with 12 bases between the two ends. From germline, CDR1 is MDHEN and CDR2 SYDVKM. CDR3 length: 12 amino acids. CDR3 sequence (DNA): TGTGCCAGCAGCAAACAGGGACTTGGCTACACCTTC. Its translation is CASSKQGLGYTF.

V gene TRBV29-1 combines with J gene TRBJ2-3; a possible D gene is TRBD1 (6 bases). The CDR3 runs 13 residues. Germline assignment: CDR1 SQVTM and CDR2 ANQGSEA. Trimming pared 6 bases from V and 2 bases from J, leaving 12 bases between. The CDR3 region is CSVARDNTDTQYF. For the CDR3, the DNA is TGCAGCGTCGCCCGGGACAACACAGATACGCAGTATTTT.

The gene calls are TRBV19 and TRBJ2-2, with D tentatively TRBD2 (6 bases). This CDR3 contains 13 residues. V lost 7 bases, J lost 5 bases, and 11 bases lay in between. CDR1 and CDR2 (germline): LNHDA, SQIVND (reference sequence). The CDR3 spells CASTPGGTGELFF. The CDR3 DNA follows: TGTGCCAGTACCCCTGGAGGGACCGGGGAGCTGTTTTTT.

CDR3 nucleotide sequence: TGTGCCAGCAGCTCAGGAGGCGCGGAGACCCAGTACTTC. Translated, it gives CASSSGGAETQYF. The rearrangement links TRBV5-6 to TRBJ2-5, with a possible D match to TRBD2 (5 bases). The ends were cut back, 3 bases at V and 5 bases at J, with 11 bases in the middle. Per germline, CDR1 SGHDT and CDR2 YYEEEE. There are 13 residues in the CDR3.

This clone was detected once. The genes are TRBV10-3 and TRBJ2-5, with 9 bases lining up with TRBD1. Per germline, CDR1 ENHRY and CDR2 SYGVKD. The trim removed 6 bases at V and 5 bases at J, leaving 4 bases unmatched. The CDR3 totals 13 residues. The DNA for the CDR3 is TGTGCCATCAGCCAAGACAGGGGGGAGACCCAGTACTTC. Protein: CAISQDRGETQYF.

The chain combines TRBV29-1 with TRBJ2-4; 7 bases agree with TRBD1. V was pared by 4 bases and J by 5 bases, with 8 bases of the junction left unmatched. CDR1 SQVTM and CDR2 ANQGSEA come from the germline V gene. This CDR3 is built from 14 residues. CDR3 region: CSVVRSQGENIQYF. CDR3 in DNA: TGCAGCGTTGTGAGGAGCCAGGGGGAAAACATTCAGTACTTC.